This is a list of T cell receptor beta chains from one sample in a study of vaccination and CD4 T cells after COVID-19. TCRdb analysed the PCR reads with MiXCR anew, one entry per CDR3 protein. This sample carries about 15,000 distinct CDR3 sequences, around 70% of them seen once, and the ten largest clones take roughly 4.8%. Their antigens remain unidentified. Sequenced: CD4+ T cells from blood, cultured in vitro. The receptors originated from a human donor who had recovered from COVID-19. The CDR3 runs from the conserved cysteine through the conserved F or W. The order of the fields is CDR3 length, clone size, J gene, V gene, D gene, CDR3 protein, CDR3 DNA. The D gene is left open where the match is weak. The size entry is marked missing in some rows and otherwise reads once, few, many or a size class.

>17|-|TRBJ1-6|TRBV7-6|-
CASSLARLGQNNSPLHF
TGTGCCAGCAGCTTAGCGCGCCTTGGACAGAATAATTCACCCCTCCACTTT
>16|-|TRBJ1-5|TRBV7-9|-
CASSLGIRDSNQPQHF
TGTGCCAGCAGCTTAGGGATCCGGGACAGCAATCAGCCCCAGCATTTT
>15|-|TRBJ2-2|TRBV12-3/TRBV12-4|-
CASSLWTGETGELFF
TGTGCCAGCAGTTTATGGACGGGAGAGACCGGGGAGCTGTTTTTT
>15|-|TRBJ1-5|TRBV6-2/TRBV6-3|-
CASSFFPGRNQPQHF
TGTGCCAGCAGTTTCTTCCCAGGGCGCAATCAGCCCCAGCATTTT
>13|once|TRBJ1-2|TRBV30|-
CAWSWAFNYGYTF
TGTGCCTGGAGTTGGGCCTTTAACTATGGCTACACCTTC
>15|-|TRBJ2-3|TRBV20-1|-
CSPQRPGTSTDTQYF
TGCAGCCCCCAGAGGCCCGGGACAAGCACAGATACGCAGTATTTT
>15|-|TRBJ2-7|TRBV24-1|TRBD2
CATSDGAGVPHEQYF
TGTGCCACCAGTGATGGGGCGGGAGTCCCCCACGAGCAGTACTTC
>18|-|TRBJ2-5|TRBV6-2/TRBV6-3|-
CASSYLGRVPPMGETQYF
TGTGCCAGCAGTTACTTGGGCCGGGTGCCCCCGATGGGAGAGACCCAGTACTTC
>15|-|TRBJ1-1|TRBV28|TRBD1
CASSFVGQGHTEAFF
TGTGCCAGCAGTTTTGTGGGACAGGGTCATACTGAAGCTTTCTTT
>14|-|TRBJ2-7|TRBV7-2|-
CASSLVHSSYEQYF
TGTGCCAGCAGCTTAGTACACAGCTCCTACGAGCAGTACTTC
>15|-|TRBJ1-2|TRBV9|-
CASSVGVTAPYGYTF
TGTGCCAGCAGCGTGGGGGTGACAGCTCCCTATGGCTACACCTTC
>15|-|TRBJ2-7|TRBV6-1|-
CASRHFPTPSYEQYF
TGTGCCAGCAGGCATTTTCCGACACCCTCCTACGAGCAGTACTTC
>16|-|TRBJ1-5|TRBV20-1|TRBD1
CSASGVNRGSNQPQHF
TGCAGTGCTTCCGGGGTCAACAGGGGTAGCAATCAGCCCCAGCATTTT
>15|few|TRBJ1-1|TRBV7-2|-
CASSLGSVVGVGAFF
TGTGCCAGCAGCTTAGGATCGGTCGTGGGCGTAGGAGCTTTCTTT
>13|few|TRBJ1-1|TRBV15|-
CATSRQPGSLAFF
TGTGCCACCAGCAGACAACCAGGGAGTCTGGCTTTCTTT
>16|-|TRBJ1-4|TRBV7-9|-
CASSLRAGPEEEKLFF
TGTGCCAGCAGCTTAAGGGCAGGGCCTGAGGAGGAAAAACTGTTTTTT
>15|-|TRBJ1-2|TRBV9|TRBD1
CASSATTGSNYGYTF
TGTGCCAGCAGCGCGACGACAGGGTCTAACTATGGCTACACCTTC
>14|-|TRBJ1-5|TRBV20-1|-
CSARVGPKGQPQHF
TGCAGTGCTAGAGTGGGACCAAAAGGGCAGCCCCAGCATTTT
>17|once|TRBJ1-5|TRBV5-5|-
CASSLGQGGDSNQPQHF
TGTGCCAGCAGCTTGGGGCAGGGAGGGGATAGCAATCAGCCCCAGCATTTT
>15|few|TRBJ2-5|TRBV20-1|TRBD2
CSARDWEGDQETQYF
TGCAGTGCTAGAGATTGGGAGGGAGACCAAGAGACCCAGTACTTC
>14|-|TRBJ1-5|TRBV6-2/TRBV6-3|-
CASSSGSQNQPQHF
TGTGCCAGCAGTTCGGGCAGCCAGAATCAGCCCCAGCATTTT
>16|-|TRBJ1-2|TRBV12-3/TRBV12-4|TRBD1
CASSLRARGTNYGYTF
TGTGCCAGCAGTTTAAGAGCCAGGGGGACGAACTATGGCTACACCTTC
>15|-|TRBJ1-2|TRBV5-1|-
CASSLYGATSYGYTF
TGCGCCAGCAGCTTATACGGGGCCACCAGCTATGGCTACACCTTC
>19|-|TRBJ1-4|TRBV20-1|TRBD1
CSASPTSARGLATNEKLFF
TGCAGTGCTAGCCCCACCAGCGCCAGGGGGCTTGCAACTAATGAAAAACTGTTTTTT
>16|-|TRBJ1-6|TRBV6-5|-
CASSYRPTGSNSPLHF
TGTGCCAGCAGTTACCGCCCAACAGGCTCCAATTCACCCCTCCACTTT
>14|-|TRBJ1-2|TRBV20-1|TRBD1
CSAPTGTAIGGYTF
TGCAGTGCTCCAACCGGGACAGCGATCGGTGGCTACACCTTC
>15|few|TRBJ1-1|TRBV6-5|TRBD1
CASSYDRDTSGEAFF
TGTGCCAGCAGTTACGACAGGGATACTTCGGGGGAAGCTTTCTTT
>17|-|TRBJ1-5|TRBV7-2|-
CASSLFPRGGRGQPQHF
TGTGCCAGCAGCTTGTTTCCCAGGGGCGGAAGGGGTCAGCCCCAGCATTTT
>14|-|TRBJ2-1|TRBV20-1|TRBD2
CSARTGGSDFEQFF
TGCAGTGCTAGGACCGGCGGGAGTGATTTTGAGCAGTTCTTC
>15|-|TRBJ1-1|TRBV7-6|TRBD1
CASSSSGGKNTEAFF
TGTGCCAGCAGCTCATCAGGGGGCAAGAACACTGAAGCTTTCTTT
>17|-|TRBJ1-5|TRBV20-1|-
CSAGRDWGRQSNQPQHF
TGCAGTGCGGGACGAGATTGGGGGAGACAGAGCAATCAGCCCCAGCATTTT
>11|-|TRBJ1-2|TRBV6-1|-
CASSRGGGYTF
TGTGCCAGCTCACGGGGCGGAGGCTACACCTTC
>16|-|TRBJ1-2|TRBV6-5|TRBD1
CASSSPGQGVGYGYTF
TGTGCCAGCAGTTCGCCTGGACAGGGGGTAGGGTATGGCTACACCTTC
>13|-|TRBJ1-1|TRBV6-5|-
CASSYEAVTEAFF
TGTGCCAGCAGTTACGAGGCGGTCACTGAAGCTTTCTTT
>15|-|TRBJ2-3|TRBV9|-
CASSSQPKSSDTQYF
TGTGCCAGCAGCTCACAGCCTAAGTCTTCAGATACGCAGTATTTT
>13|few|TRBJ2-3|TRBV24-1|TRBD2
CATMGTSKDTQYF
TGTGCCACTATGGGGACTAGCAAAGATACGCAGTATTTT
>13|once|TRBJ2-5|TRBV7-9|TRBD2
CASRSSGLETQYF
TGTGCCAGTCGTTCTAGCGGCCTGGAGACCCAGTACTTC
>13|-|TRBJ1-4|TRBV15|TRBD1
CATNRDRNEKLFF
TGTGCCACCAACCGGGACAGGAATGAAAAACTGTTTTTT
>10|-|TRBJ2-5|TRBV20-1|-
CSKGGETQYF
TGCAGCAAAGGAGGGGAGACCCAGTACTTC
>17|-|TRBJ2-4|TRBV19|TRBD2
CASSRGGTAGTKNIQYF
TGTGCCAGTAGTAGGGGGGGGACGGCGGGGACCAAAAACATTCAGTACTTC
>12|once|TRBJ1-2|TRBV6-1|-
CASRRTDYGYTF
TGTGCCAGCAGGAGGACGGATTATGGCTACACCTTC